The entry that follows covers one T cell receptor (beta chain) sequence. The data originate from a study of blood T cell repertoires in COVID-19. In the study overall: Samples taken during acute and convalescent COVID-19 were collected in the United States, Italy and Spain. T cells, B-cell-depleted T cells, or PBMCs provided the cDNA or gDNA that served as material.

In the study's own analysis: Using reference gene primer amplification, nucleated cell counts were estimated. Produced via immunoSEQ multiplex PCR; TCRdb's table is partial and in-frame only. The V and J calls and clone size come from that table; D and trimming were worked out from the DNA. This table has 150,000 to 200,000 clones, about 80% appearing once. The trim removed 7 bases at V and 7 bases at J, leaving 12 bases unmatched. Germline loops: CDR1 ENHRY, CDR2 SYGVKD. The CDR3 spans 15 residues. This rearrangement joins TRBV10-3 to TRBJ2-7, with 11 bases aligning to TRBD2. This sequence originates from a man aged 55 to 70 with acute or convalescent COVID-19. Sequencing was carried out using peripheral blood. Here the CDR3 DNA reads TGTGCCATCAAGCCAGACGGACTAGCGGGCTATGAGCAGTACTTC. This encodes CAIKPDGLAGYEQYF.